This T cell receptor (beta chain) was documented in a study of OX40 agonist ivuxolimab in advanced cancers. Broadly, across the study: Ivuxolimab was a fully human IgG2 agonistic monoclonal antibody targeting the costimulatory receptor OX40 (CD134). The dose-escalation cohort was about 86% male with a mean age of about 60 years, ranging from roughly 23 to 80. The purpose of peripheral TCRbeta sequencing was to test whether ivuxolimab changed TCR sequence diversity and led to clonal T-cell expansion. Prior anti-PD-1, anti-PD-L1 or anti-CTLA-4 therapy was permitted, and about two fifths of dose-escalation patients had received checkpoint inhibitors. Of the roughly 51 dose-escalation patients, hepatocellular carcinoma was present in about 20, melanoma in roughly 15, renal cell carcinoma in 9 and head and neck cancer in 9. Intravenous ivuxolimab was administered to patients every 2 weeks at six dose levels: 0.01, 0.1, 0.3, 1.5, 3 and 10 mg/kg. The paper reports the monotherapy dose-escalation portion (N = 52 patients) of the phase I ivuxolimab trial. Three dose-escalation patients achieved partial responses, one with hepatocellular carcinoma and two with cutaneous melanoma.

Genomic DNA was extracted from sorted cells for sequencing of the TCRbeta CDR3 region. TCRbeta CDR3 regions were sequenced using the immunoSEQ Assay. TCRdb obtained this table from immuneACCESS and retained in-frame rearrangements with V and J assigned. These tables miss some clones; where compared with another copy, unresolved V genes account for less than half of the shortfall, and the remainder is unexplained. The sample profile shows roughly 86,000 clones; under 95% of them were found once. Of the sample, approximately 0.43% is held by the ten largest clones. On this clone itself: The clone's antigen remains unknown. No per-base quality is available; no much larger clone lies one base away.

Taken from the germline V gene, the CDR1 and CDR2 loops are ENHRY and SYGVKD. Trimming at the junction amounts to 3 bases on V and 6 bases on J, and the germline ends lie 11 bases apart. The CDR3 numbers 13 residues from cysteine through phenylalanine. The retained sequence is limited to the CDR3, 39 bases, with the frame set at the first base. The trial excluded patients who had a history of autoimmune disease or who were on systemic immunosuppression. Peripheral blood for TCR sequencing was drawn from every dose cohort at baseline, at cycle 4 day 1 and at cycle 7 day 1. The samples were taken from a phase I, first-in-human, multicenter, open-label dose-escalation trial of ivuxolimab. The trial enrolled adults with locally advanced or metastatic head and neck squamous cell, hepatocellular, melanoma or renal cell carcinoma. Before TCR sequencing, CD4+ T cells and CD8+ T cells were sorted from peripheral blood as separate populations.

Overall study results and their limits: After ivuxolimab, expanded clones were on average more numerous among CD8+ T cells than among CD4+ T cells. Low levels of normalized T-cell clonal expansion were also seen in some nonresponding patients. The antigen specificity of the clonally expanded peripheral T cells was not determined. At doses of 0.1 to 3.0 mg/kg, clonal expansion of both CD4+ and CD8+ T cells in blood was seen between baseline and week 6. In the 0.1-3.0 mg/kg groups, partial responders had among the lowest normalized peripheral clonal expansion, particularly in CD8+ T cells.

This receptor was taken from an adult with an advanced solid tumor such as melanoma, head and neck, liver or kidney cancer. Material: CD4+ or CD8+ T cells sorted from blood, obtained in a trial of the OX40 agonist ivuxolimab. The chain is encoded by TRBV10-3 joined to TRBJ1-2; TRBD1 might be the D gene, on 6 matching bases. The DNA sequence is TGTGCCATCAGTGATTCAGGGGTGAATGGCTACACCTTC. It encodes CAISDSGVNGYTF.